A selection of T cell receptor beta chains follows, all from one sample in a study of T cells after posttransplantation cyclophosphamide. Some clones are missing from TCRdb's copy, which holds only in-frame ones; the method was immunoSEQ multiplex PCR. The sample carries some 61,000 clones, around 95% recorded once. The source material was PBMCs. All receptors derive from a woman aged 25 to 39 in good health and a related stem cell transplant donor. The conserved cysteine and the conserved F or W are not part of the CDR3 here. A D gene is named only where the DNA matches it firmly.

TRBV6-6	TRBD2	TRBJ2-1	ASSWGLAGVEQF
TRBV6-5	.	TRBJ1-1	ASSYHQGFLNTEAF
TRBV28	.	TRBJ1-6	ASSLTGALGALH
TRBV7-7	TRBD2	TRBJ2-1	ASSLARTSGDNEQF
TRBV7-9	.	TRBJ1-2	ASSFPSYYGYT
TRBV10-3	.	TRBJ1-1	ATSRDKNTEAF
TRBV30	TRBD1	TRBJ1-6	AWSAGQDNSPLH
TRBV5-1	TRBD1	TRBJ1-1	ASSLHRGPQNTEAF
TRBV9	.	TRBJ2-3	ASSVGTTTDTQY
TRBV11-3	TRBD2	TRBJ2-1	ASSPGVQRGSEQF
TRBV5-6	.	TRBJ1-1	ASSRAGTLNTEAF
TRBV30	TRBD1	TRBJ1-4	AGGQGGDGEKLF
TRBV7-6	.	TRBJ1-1	ASSQAEVGKTEAF
TRBV10-3	TRBD1	TRBJ2-7	AISESLQGANEQY
TRBV4-1	.	TRBJ1-1	ASSQGQLEAF
TRBV7-6	TRBD1	TRBJ2-7	ASSLEGSGTGTYEQY
TRBV4-3	TRBD2	TRBJ2-3	ASSQGGLAGFLSTDTQY
TRBV15	.	TRBJ1-1	ATSRERGNTEAF
TRBV6-5	.	TRBJ2-1	ASSYTPGDNEQF
TRBV4-3	.	TRBJ2-7	ASSFRTSVEQY
TRBV27	TRBD1	TRBJ2-2	ASSFSPGQSTGELF
TRBV27	TRBD1	TRBJ1-5	ASSPRDRGNQPQH